This T cell receptor (beta chain) was observed in a study of a mutant IDH1 vaccine in newly diagnosed glioma. Looking at the study overall: Vaccine dosing followed radiotherapy by 4-6 weeks, or accompanied temozolomide cycles. Of treated patients, approximately 60% were men and roughly 38% women, averaging 40.4 years.

There are 14 residues in the CDR3. Trimming stripped 2 bases from V and 2 bases from J, with 9 bases between. Germline CDR1 and CDR2: SGHTA and FQGNSA. TCRdb's table, derived via immunoSEQ multiplex PCR, lists solely in-frame clones and lacks some. The sample yields about 26,000 clones, around 85% seen once. Time point defined: week 5, during vaccination. All doses held 300 ug of mutant IDH1 20-mer peptide, with topical imiquimod. Concerning this clone: Antigen unknown.

Notes on the study in general: Top-clonotype changes in peripheral T cells seemed unrelated to pseudoprogression. Altogether, around 93% of patients exhibited vaccine-induced immune responses.

The rearrangement uses TRBV7-2 and TRBJ2-5; D may match TRBD1 or TRBD2 (5 bases each). The source material was PBMCs, sampled from a glioma patient whose treatment included an IDH1 peptide vaccine. The TCR sequence derives from a man aged 40-49 years with glioma. Some clones in this sample may be carry-over from other donors' samples. The CDR3 DNA reads TGTGCCAGCAGCTTACGGGGCCGACAAGAGACCCAGTACTTC. Its translation is CASSLRGRQETQYF.